The 24 T cell receptor beta chains listed next were all sequenced from one sample in a study of blood T cell repertoires in COVID-19. Data came from immunoSEQ multiplex PCR; TCRdb stores just in-frame clones and leaves some out. The table records around 290,000 clones, 70% to 90% of them present only once. The sample was peripheral blood. These receptor sequences come from a woman in her fifties or sixties who had recovered from COVID-19.

The V gene is TRBV30, the J gene TRBJ1-2; TRBD1 matches at 8 bases. CDR3 size: 13 residues. The germline V gene has CDR1 GTSNPN and CDR2 SVGIG (reference sequence). Losses at the gene ends were 0 bases for V and 6 bases for J; bases not matched to a gene: 3. The chain's CDR3 is CAWSVAGGHGYTF. The CDR3 coding sequence is TGTGCCTGGAGTGTAGCAGGGGGCCATGGCTACACCTTC.

The rearrangement uses TRBV3-1 (or the pseudogene TRBV3-2) and TRBJ2-5; no definite D call. The CDR3 length is 15 residues. Trimming cost V 0 bases and J 1 base, with 9 bases left between them. Germline V CDR1 and CDR2: LGHDT, YNNKEL (reference sequence). This CDR3 reads CASSQDTEPQETQYF. CDR3 DNA sequence: TGTGCCAGCAGCCAAGACACAGAGCCCCAAGAGACCCAGTACTTC.

The chain has TRBV7-9 and TRBJ1-1; TRBD1 aligns across 7 bases. CDR3 length: 14 amino acids. V gave up 6 bases and J gave up 3 bases; unmatched junction bases: 7. CDR1 and CDR2 (germline): SEHNR, FQNEAQ (reference sequence). The CDR3 sequence: CASRRTGEHTEAFF. As DNA, the CDR3 is TGTGCCAGCAGGCGCACAGGGGAGCACACTGAAGCTTTCTTT.

This clone has a handful of counts. The chain has TRBV3-1 (or the pseudogene TRBV3-2) and TRBJ2-1; 7 bases align to TRBD1. V was clipped by 1 base and J by 7 bases; unmatched bases: 7. The CDR3 contains 15 residues. CDR1 is LGHDT and CDR2 is YNNKEL in the germline V gene (reference sequence). The CDR3 DNA reads TGTGCCAGCAGCCAAGTTCTAGGGACAGAAAATGAGCAGTTCTTC. Translating gives CASSQVLGTENEQFF.

The chain links TRBV6-4 to TRBJ2-2, with TRBD2 matching 10 bases. After removal of 6 bases from V and 4 bases from J, the junction contained 5 bases not matched to a gene. The CDR3 length is 15 residues. Germline V gene data show CDR1 as MRHNA and CDR2 as SNTAGT. The CDR3, as DNA: TGTGCCAGCAGAGATAGCGGGAGGTCCACCGGGGAGCTGTTTTTT. It yields the protein CASRDSGRSTGELFF.

The J gene is TRBJ2-7, the V gene TRBV6-6, with D possibly matching TRBD1 (5 bases). V dropped 7 bases and J dropped 3 bases, with 10 bases sitting between them. The CDR3 spans 12 residues. Per the germline V gene, CDR1 is MNHNY and CDR2 is SVGAGI (reference sequence). CDR3 in amino acids: CASTRQNYEQYF. The CDR3 DNA reads TGTGCCAGCACCCGACAGAACTACGAGCAGTACTTC.

The sample holds a few counts of this clone. The chain combines TRBV28 with TRBJ1-5; the match to TRBD1 covers 10 bases. J gave up 0 bases and V 8 bases, and 10 bases lay outside the gene matches. Germline CDR1 and CDR2: MDHEN and SYDVKM. CDR3 size: 17 residues. For the CDR3, the DNA is TGTGCCAGCGCACCTCCCGGGACAGGGGATAGCAATCAGCCCCAGCATTTT. It is translated as CASAPPGTGDSNQPQHF.

This clone was seen once. The CDR3 loop is CASSLTTGNRVGTEAFF. The CDR3 DNA is TGCGCCAGCAGCTTGACTACAGGGAACCGCGTCGGCACTGAAGCTTTCTTT. The chain combines TRBV5-1 with TRBJ1-1; tentatively, D is TRBD1 (6 bases). This CDR3 comprises 17 residues. CDR1 and CDR2 (germline): SGHRS, YFSETQ. The V end lost 1 base, the J end lost 4 bases, and 20 bases lay between the germline ends.

V is TRBV10-3 and J is TRBJ2-7; a possible D gene is TRBD2 (6 bases). The germline CDR1 and CDR2 sequences are ENHRY and SYGVKD. The V and J ends lost 7 bases and 1 base respectively, with 17 bases between them. CDR3 length: 15 residues. In nucleotides, the CDR3 is TGTGCCATCACCTCCTCCGAGCGGGTTTCCTACGAGCAGTACTTC. Translating it yields CAITSSERVSYEQYF.

The chain couples TRBV29-1 to TRBJ1-1, with TRBD1 matching over 7 bases. The CDR3 loop spans 13 amino acids. The V and J ends lost 7 bases and 3 bases, in that order; junction bases with no gene match: 8. Germline values: CDR1 SQVTM, CDR2 ANQGSEA. CDR3 coding DNA: TGCAGCGGGTGCCGGGACAGAGACACTGAAGCTTTCTTT. Encoded protein: CSGCRDRDTEAFF.

V is TRBV9 and J is TRBJ1-5; 7 bases agree with TRBD1. The germline gives CDR1 SGDLS, CDR2 YYNGEE. Trimming cost V 0 bases and J 7 bases; bases outside gene matches: 10. This CDR3 has 16 amino acids. The CDR3 is CASSVGDRVVGQPQHF. CDR3 DNA: TGTGCCAGCAGCGTAGGTGACAGGGTAGTTGGACAGCCCCAGCATTTT.

This chain uses TRBV13 with TRBJ2-1, with D possibly matching TRBD1 (8 bases). The CDR3 has 15 residues. Looked up from germline, CDR1 is PRHDT and CDR2 is FYEKMQ (reference sequence). V shed 5 bases and J shed 9 bases, with 20 bases lying between them. The CDR3 DNA sequence: TGTGCCAGCAGCCAACAGGGGGGGGCTGGGGCTGAGCAGTTCTTC. It encodes CASSQQGGAGAEQFF.

With regard to this clone: Other DNA sequences in the sample encode the same CDR3. The DNA for the CDR3 is TGCAGTGCGGGGGGCTACAATGAGCAGTTCTTC. Its translation is CSAGGYNEQFF. V is TRBV20-1 and J is TRBJ2-1, with D perhaps matching TRBD2 (6 bases). From germline, CDR1 is DFQATT and CDR2 SNEGSKA (reference sequence). Trimming removed 6 bases at V and 3 bases at J, with 6 bases between. This CDR3 region has 11 residues.

This clone was counted a few times. This chain connects TRBV11-2 to TRBJ2-7, with TRBD1 matching 9 bases. CDR1 and CDR2 from the germline V gene are SGHAT and FQNNGV. The CDR3 loop spans 15 amino acids. After removal of 5 bases from V and 3 bases from J, the junction contained 8 bases not matched to a gene. The CDR3 DNA reads as TGTGCCAGCAGCCGTGGACAGGGGAGAAACTACGAGCAGTACTTC. It codes for CASSRGQGRNYEQYF.

With regard to this clone: The DNA is omitted, as the CDR3 cannot be located on it reliably, and the CDR3 follows TCRdb's listing. The chain uses TRBV6-2 or TRBV6-3 and TRBJ2-7; the DNA was not compared with TRBD2, the D call given in the table. 18 amino acids form the CDR3, both terminal residues included. CDR1 and CDR2 from the germline V gene are MNHEY and SVGEGT. CDR3 region: CASSTSGLAGFLSYEQYF.

The V gene is TRBV2, the J gene TRBJ1-4, with TRBD1 matching over 8 bases. The ends lost 3 bases at V and 3 bases at J; junction bases unmatched: 3. The CDR3 length is 15 residues. Per germline, CDR1 SNHLY and CDR2 FYNNEI. CDR3 in amino acids: CASSEQGASNEKLFF. CDR3 bases: TGTGCCAGCAGTGAGCAGGGGGCTTCTAATGAAAAACTGTTTTTT.

The chain carries TRBV30 and TRBJ2-7; unclear D gene. The germline V and J ends were trimmed by 3 bases and 5 bases, with 8 bases remaining between them. From germline, CDR1 is GTSNPN and CDR2 SVGIG (reference sequence). CDR3 length: 11 residues. CDR3 DNA: TGTGCCTGGAGCCCTAAACACGAGCAGTACTTC. As protein: CAWSPKHEQYF.

The chain employs TRBV5-8 and TRBJ1-5, with 7 positions matching TRBD1. Trimming cost V 5 bases and J 7 bases; bases outside gene matches: 9. Looked up from germline, CDR1 is SGHTS and CDR2 is YDEGEE. The CDR3 is 14 residues long. The CDR3 coding sequence is TGTGCCAGCAGTCACAGGGGTGGCGGGCAGCCCCAGCATTTT. It yields the protein CASSHRGGGQPQHF.

CDR3 loop: CASSSSDRSHGYTF. CDR3 nucleotide sequence: TGTGCCAGCAGTTCATCCGACAGGTCCCATGGCTACACCTTC. The V call is TRBV28, the J call TRBJ1-2; a weak D match, TRBD1 (6 bases). Germline CDR1 and CDR2: MDHEN and SYDVKM. Trimming shortened V by 4 bases and J by 6 bases, and 15 bases separated the two germline ends. CDR3 size: 14 residues.

The J gene is TRBJ2-7, the V gene TRBV3-1 (or the pseudogene TRBV3-2), with 13 bases aligning to TRBD2. CDR1 and CDR2 (germline): LGHDT, YNNKEL (reference sequence). The CDR3 runs to 16 residues. Trimming took 3 bases from V and 3 from J; bases not matched to a gene: 5. CDR3 region: CASSQSGLAGNYEQYF. The DNA of the CDR3 is TGTGCCAGCAGCCAGTCGGGACTAGCGGGAAACTACGAGCAGTACTTC.

J is TRBJ1-3 and V is TRBV3-1 (or the pseudogene TRBV3-2); 7 positions match TRBD1. Germline trimming cut 1 base from V and 12 bases from J; bases unmatched to any gene: 6. The CDR3 contains 13 residues. From germline, CDR1 is LGHDT and CDR2 YNNKEL (reference sequence). The CDR3 spells CASSQVTGRGIYF. CDR3 DNA: TGTGCCAGCAGCCAAGTGACAGGGAGAGGCATATATTTT.

The chain has TRBV14 and TRBJ1-2, with TRBD1 matching over 7 bases. The V gene end was trimmed by 5 bases and the J gene end by 4 bases; junction bases not matched to a gene: 4. The CDR3 spans 13 residues. Germline-derived CDR1 and CDR2 are SGHDN and FVKESK. The DNA of the CDR3 is TGTGCCAGCAGCTATAGACAGGGCTATGGCTACACCTTC. Translated, it gives CASSYRQGYGYTF.

The chain is built from TRBV3-1 (or the pseudogene TRBV3-2) and TRBJ1-2, with D possibly matching TRBD1 (6 bases). Deletions cut 4 bases from V and 4 bases from J, with 16 bases between. The CDR3 contains 15 residues. CDR1 is LGHDT and CDR2 is YNNKEL in the germline V gene (reference sequence). For the CDR3, the DNA is TGTGCCAGCAGCCTAGGGACACTCCTATCCTATGGCTACACCTTC. This codes for CASSLGTLLSYGYTF.

The gene calls are TRBV30 and TRBJ1-2, with D perhaps TRBD1 (5 bases). The CDR3 spans 12 residues. CDR1 and CDR2 from the germline V gene are GTSNPN and SVGIG (reference sequence). Trimming took off 5 bases at V and 2 bases at J, with 9 bases between the two ends. The CDR3 here is CAWSKGNYGYTF. The CDR3 DNA reads as TGTGCCTGGTCAAAGGGGAACTATGGCTACACCTTC.